This T cell receptor beta chain comes out of a study of blood T cell repertoires in COVID-19. V lost 2 bases and J lost 8, with 7 bases in between. Germline CDR1 KGHSH, CDR2 LQKENI. This CDR3 has 12 amino acids. Data came from immunoSEQ multiplex PCR; TCRdb stores just in-frame clones and leaves some out. The sample lists 100,000 to 150,000 clones, about 80% occurring once. The chain couples TRBV18 to TRBJ2-1, with D tentatively TRBD2 (6 bases). This TCR was recovered from a human donor in a cohort sampled during active COVID-19. The sequenced sample was peripheral blood. The CDR3 spells CASSPAGYEQFF. CDR3 DNA sequence: TGTGCCAGCTCACCAGCGGGGTATGAGCAGTTCTTC.